The 21 T cell receptor beta chains presented below share a single source sample, sequenced in a study of T-cell memory formation after mild COVID-19 (dated by TCRdb to the early 2020s). Library construction relied on 5' RACE. TCRdb lists the instrument as Illumina NovaSeq 6000. The public reads were run again by TCRdb, first through fastp at Q25 and then through MiXCR, and only productive beta chains were kept. Rows are unified per CDR3 protein, each entry keeping the most common DNA and genes. This sample lists fewer than 650,000 distinct CDR3 sequences; less than 25% were detected once. About 8.7% of the sample is held by the ten biggest clonotypes. Sample: PBMCs or a T cell subset sorted from them (not recorded which). Receptors were obtained from an adult woman who had mild COVID-19 (a few samples of this study predate the infection). The sample titles of this study are shuffled in the database, so cell type and time point are left out; the donor was told from shared clones.

The V and J genes are TRBV6-5 and TRBJ1-6; possible D gene TRBD1, 6 bases. CDR1 is MNHEY, CDR2 SVGAGI, per germline. V lost 0 bases and J lost 10, with 16 bases in between. The CDR3 has 16 amino acids. CDR3 coding DNA: TGTGCCAGCAGTTACTCGAGGGGGGGGGCTTGGTCACCCCTCCACTTT. Translated, it gives CASSYSRGGAWSPLHF.

J is TRBJ1-5 and V is TRBV6-5, with D possibly TRBD1 on 5 matching bases. This CDR3 has 15 residues. Trimming shortened V by 6 bases and J by 2 bases, and 14 bases separated the two germline ends. CDR1 and CDR2 (germline): MNHEY, SVGAGI. The CDR3 DNA follows: TGTGCCAGCAGCAGTCAGGGCCGGGGCAATCAGCCCCAGCATTTT. Residues: CASSSQGRGNQPQHF.

This clonotype was detected only a few times. The chain joins TRBV14 to TRBJ1-2; D unclear. The CDR3 length is 13 residues. The V gene's germline CDR1 is SGHDN and CDR2 FVKESK. Trimming left V 0 bases short and J 4 bases short, with 6 bases between. CDR3 nucleotides: TGTGCCAGCAGCCAAGATCGATCCTATGGCTACACCTTC. Amino acids: CASSQDRSYGYTF.

This clonotype was seen more than once but under ten times. This sequence joins TRBV3-1 and TRBJ2-3, with 7 nucleotides matching TRBD2. Trimming took 1 base from V and 11 from J; bases not matched to a gene: 15. The CDR3 spans 16 residues. Germline V gives CDR1 LGHDT, CDR2 YNNKEL (reference sequence). The CDR3: CASSQVAGVPQIEQYF. For the CDR3, the DNA is TGTGCCAGCAGCCAAGTGGCGGGGGTCCCACAGATAGAGCAGTATTTT.

V and J are TRBV30 and TRBJ2-2, with 9 bases that match TRBD2. V lost 4 bases to trimming and J lost 6 bases; unmatched junction nucleotides: 3. Germline CDR1 is GTSNPN and CDR2 is SVGIG (reference sequence). The CDR3 runs 13 residues. In DNA form, the CDR3 reads TGTGCCTGGACTAGCGGGAATGCCGGGGAGCTGTTTTTT. Protein: CAWTSGNAGELFF. The full variable domain, in which reference TRBV30 and TRBJ2-2 provide the parts outside the CDR3, is SQTIHQWPATLVQPVGSPLSLECTVEGTSNPNLYWYRQAAGRGLQLLFYSVGIGQISSEVPQNLSASRPQDRQFILSSKKLLLSDSGFYLCAWTSGNAGELFFGEGSRLTVL.

This clonotype was seen more than once but under ten times. In DNA form, the CDR3 reads TGCAGTGCTGGGTACAGGGGGCGCTCCTACAATGAGCAGTTCTTC. Translating gives CSAGYRGRSYNEQFF. This chain uses TRBV20-1 with TRBJ2-1, with 9 nucleotides matching TRBD1. Germline trimming cut 5 bases from V and 0 bases from J; bases unmatched to any gene: 5. The CDR3 is 15 amino acids. Germline assignment: CDR1 DFQATT and CDR2 SNEGSKA (reference sequence).

The chain carries TRBV7-3 and TRBJ2-6; D uncertain. The CDR3 extends over 15 amino acids. Trimming left V 5 bases short and J 0 bases short, with 8 bases between. Germline V lookup: CDR1 SGHTA, CDR2 FQGTGA. The CDR3 nucleotides read TGTGCCAGCAGCCCCTACGGCTCTGGGGCCAACGTCCTGACTTTC. Its protein product is CASSPYGSGANVLTF.

This clonotype has more than one count but fewer than ten. DNA of the CDR3: TGTGCCAGCAGTCCATCCTCAGGGGTTGGGAATGAGCAGTTCTTC. It is translated as CASSPSSGVGNEQFF. The rearrangement uses TRBV9 and TRBJ2-1, with D maybe TRBD1 (6 bases). CDR3 length equals 15 residues. Germline V gene lookup returns CDR1 SGDLS and CDR2 YYNGEE. Deletions cut 5 bases from V and 7 bases from J, with 19 bases between.

The CDR3 loop is CASSRAAQYNEQFF. The DNA of the CDR3 is TGTGCCAGCAGCCGAGCGGCCCAATACAATGAGCAGTTCTTC. The chain recombines TRBV4-2 with TRBJ2-1; D may be TRBD2 (5 bases). Germline CDR1 reads LGHNA; CDR2 reads YNFKEQ. The V and J ends lost 4 bases and 4 bases respectively, with 11 bases between them. The CDR3 extends over 14 amino acids.

This clonotype was counted a few times. The chain couples TRBV29-1 to TRBJ2-7; 7 bases fit TRBD1. CDR1 is SQVTM and CDR2 is ANQGSEA in the germline V gene. This CDR3 is 12 amino acids long. With 7 bases clipped from V and 2 bases from J, the junction kept 5 bases outside the gene matches. The CDR3 loop is CSARTGTYEQYF. Here the CDR3 DNA reads TGCAGCGCCCGGACAGGTACCTACGAGCAGTACTTC.

This sequence joins TRBV12-3 or TRBV12-4 and TRBJ1-1; unclear D gene. The CDR3 loop spans 14 amino acids. Between the trimmed V and J ends, which lost 3 bases and 4 bases, there was a span of 12 bases. The CDR3 region is CASSLEGTVTEAFF. CDR3 in DNA: TGTGCCAGCAGTTTGGAAGGTACAGTCACTGAAGCTTTCTTT.

The chain recombines TRBV5-1 with TRBJ2-2; D might be TRBD2 (6 bases). The CDR3 runs 14 residues. The V and J ends lost 2 bases and 5 bases respectively, with 10 bases between them. Germline CDR1 SGHRS, CDR2 YFSETQ. The CDR3 DNA is TGCGCCAGCAGCTTCAAAAGCGGGACCGGGGAGCTGTTTTTT. This gives the protein CASSFKSGTGELFF.

V and J are TRBV5-6 and TRBJ1-2; D uncertain. The CDR3 is 14 amino acids. The ends were cut back, 1 base at V and 7 bases at J, with 14 bases in the middle. Germline values: CDR1 SGHDT, CDR2 YYEEEE. In nucleotides, the CDR3 is TGTGCCAGCAGCTTGAGCCAGGTAATCCGTGGCTACACCTTC. As protein: CASSLSQVIRGYTF. Supplemented by reference TRBV5-6 and TRBJ1-2, the full variable domain reads DAGVTQSPTHLIKTRGQQVTLRCSPKSGHDTVSWYQQALGQGPQFIFQYYEEEERQRGNFPDRFSGHQFPNYSSELNVNALLLGDSALYLCASSLSQVIRGYTFGSGTRLTVV.

This clonotype showed up many times. The chain couples TRBV7-2 to TRBJ2-5, with D maybe TRBD2 (6 bases). V dropped 1 base and J dropped 4 bases, with 22 bases sitting between them. In germline, CDR1 is SGHTA, CDR2 FQGNSA. The CDR3 extends over 18 amino acids. The chain's CDR3 is CASSLGLAIVSGGETQYF. Written as DNA, the CDR3 is TGTGCCAGCAGCTTAGGTCTAGCGATCGTGTCCGGGGGAGAGACCCAGTACTTC.

This clonotype has just a few counts. The V and J genes are TRBV19 and TRBJ1-1; TRBD1 is a possible D gene (5 bases). Germline V gene data show CDR1 as LNHDA and CDR2 as SQIVND (reference sequence). V lost 7 bases, J lost 5 bases, and 17 bases lay in between. The CDR3 is 14 residues long. The CDR3: CASTLREWATEAFF. The CDR3 bases are TGTGCCAGTACCCTCAGGGAATGGGCGACTGAAGCTTTCTTT.

The rearrangement links TRBV6-1 to TRBJ1-2, with 7 positions matching TRBD1. This CDR3 has 16 amino acids. The ends lost 5 bases at V and 12 bases at J; junction bases unmatched: 21. In germline, CDR1 is MNHNS, CDR2 SASEGT. The CDR3 loop reads CASSPGSQTGDVRDTF. The CDR3 coding sequence is TGTGCCAGCAGTCCCGGGAGCCAAACAGGGGACGTTCGGGACACCTTC.

This clonotype came up a few times. This chain joins TRBV7-9 and TRBJ1-6; 7 bases align to TRBD1. V lost 3 bases, J lost 2 bases, and 4 bases stayed unmatched. This CDR3 is built from 16 residues. Germline V gives CDR1 SEHNR, CDR2 FQNEAQ (reference sequence). CDR3 DNA sequence: TGTGCCAGCAGCTTTCTGCAGGGGGCCTATAATTCACCCCTCCACTTT. It specifies CASSFLQGAYNSPLHF.

The chain couples TRBV7-2 to TRBJ2-7; D perhaps matches TRBD1 (6 bases). Trimming stripped 1 base from V and 2 bases from J, with 15 bases between. This CDR3 is built from 16 residues. CDR1 and CDR2 (germline): SGHTA, FQGNSA. The CDR3: CASSLGGAGAPYEQYF. The CDR3, as DNA: TGTGCCAGCAGCTTAGGTGGGGCAGGGGCCCCCTACGAGCAGTACTTC.

The chain employs TRBV7-9 and TRBJ1-5, with D possibly TRBD1 on 5 matching bases. Trimming pared 5 bases from V and 3 bases from J, leaving 20 bases between. The CDR3 has 17 amino acids. Per the germline V gene, CDR1 is SEHNR and CDR2 is FQNEAQ (reference sequence). CDR3 bases: TGTGCCAGCAGCGATTCCGGGACTTTTGCCTCCAATCAGCCCCAGCATTTT. Residues: CASSDSGTFASNQPQHF.

J is TRBJ2-1 and V is TRBV15; tentative D call: TRBD1 (6 bases). Germline lookup yields CDR1 LNHNV and CDR2 YYDKDF (reference sequence). The CDR3 loop spans 14 amino acids. V was cut by 0 bases and J by 4 bases, with 7 bases left in between. CDR3 nucleotide sequence: TGTGCCACCAGCAGAGAAACAGGGTACAATGAGCAGTTCTTC. Protein: CATSRETGYNEQFF.

This clonotype was seen repeatedly, ten times or more. The genes are TRBV30 and TRBJ2-5, with 9 bases matching TRBD2. Germline-derived CDR1 and CDR2 are GTSNPN and SVGIG (reference sequence). Germline trimming cut 3 bases from V and 0 bases from J; bases unmatched to any gene: 5. The CDR3 is made up of 15 amino acids. The CDR3 region has the DNA TGTGCCTGGAGATTAGCGGGGGCCAACCAAGAGACCCAGTACTTC. Translated, it gives CAWRLAGANQETQYF. Full variable domain (missing parts from reference TRBV30 and TRBJ2-5): SQTIHQWPATLVQPVGSPLSLECTVEGTSNPNLYWYRQAAGRGLQLLFYSVGIGQISSEVPQNLSASRPQDRQFILSSKKLLLSDSGFYLCAWRLAGANQETQYFGPGTRLLVL.